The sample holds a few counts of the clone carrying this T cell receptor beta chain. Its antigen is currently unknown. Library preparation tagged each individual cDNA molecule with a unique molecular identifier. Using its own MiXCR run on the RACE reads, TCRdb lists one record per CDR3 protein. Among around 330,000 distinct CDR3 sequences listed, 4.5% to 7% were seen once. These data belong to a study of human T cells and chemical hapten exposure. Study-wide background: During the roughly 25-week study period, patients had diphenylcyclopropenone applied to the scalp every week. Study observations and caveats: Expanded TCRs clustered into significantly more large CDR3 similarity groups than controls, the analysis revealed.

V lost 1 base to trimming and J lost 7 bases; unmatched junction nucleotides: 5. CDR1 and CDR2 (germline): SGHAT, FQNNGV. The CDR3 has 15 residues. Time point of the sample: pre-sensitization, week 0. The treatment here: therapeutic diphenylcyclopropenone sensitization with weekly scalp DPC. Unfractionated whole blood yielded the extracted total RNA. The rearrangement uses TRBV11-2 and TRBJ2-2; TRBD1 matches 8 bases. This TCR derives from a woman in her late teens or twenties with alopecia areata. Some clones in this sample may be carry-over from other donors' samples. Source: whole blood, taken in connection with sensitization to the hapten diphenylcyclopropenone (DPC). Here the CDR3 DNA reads TGTGCCAGCAGCTTAGGCTGGACAGGGCTCGGGGAGCTGTTTTTT. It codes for CASSLGWTGLGELFF.